This T cell receptor beta chain comes out of a study of T cell responses to AZD1222 COVID-19 vaccine (dated by TCRdb to 2020 to 2023). Notes on the research overall: Because spike-specific TCR depth and breadth did not differ between the two schedules, AZD1222 recipients who got a second dose at roughly 4 weeks were pooled with those who got a second dose at roughly 12 weeks. A total of under 250 trial participants underwent TCR sequencing, of whom nearly 210 had received two doses of AZD1222 and 26 had received two doses of the MenACWY control vaccine. Trial participants were enrolled into age subgroups of 18-55, 56-69 and 70-plus years, which contained approximately 150, 28 and 58 TCR-sequenced participants, respectively.

Note on this clone: Its antigen remains unidentified. No base-level quality is on record; no much larger clone is a single base apart.

The CDR3 measures 11 amino acids from cysteine to phenylalanine. CDR3 DNA is the only sequence kept; it has 33 bases, read in frame from the first base. V and J lose 4 bases and 7 bases, and a span of 5 bases separates them. Sequences SNHLY (CDR1) and FYNNEI (CDR2) are obtained from the germline V gene. The CDR3 regions of human TCRbeta chains were subjected to immunosequencing. The paper's processing steps were these. TCRs in the repertoires were matched against a reference library of SARS-CoV-2-specific TCRs that had been generated with the MIRA antigen-specificity platform. Breadth meant the fraction of unique TCRs that were SARS-CoV-2-associated, whereas depth meant the fraction of total T cells that were SARS-CoV-2-associated. Using the MIRA data, each spike-specific TCR was assigned both to the spike region to which the TCR was reactive and to a CD4 or CD8 class. Log10-transformed breadth and depth values were compared by one-way ANOVA with Sidak's multiple comparisons tests. TCRdb took over this immuneACCESS table, retaining in-frame rearrangements with V and J assigned. Such tables are incomplete; in checked studies, under half of the missing clones stem from an unresolved V gene, and the remainder is unexplained. Clonal size and the V and J genes are those of that table, whereas D and trimming came from the DNA. The sample table records roughly 100,000 clones; 90% to 95% of these occur just once. More than 2% of the sample lies in the top ten.

The time point label of this sample denotes: baseline before first vaccination. The vaccinee samples were drawn from two UK trials, COV001 and COV002, one of which was a single-blind randomized controlled phase 2/3 trial testing AZD1222 (ChAdOx1 nCoV-19) in healthy adults. Trial participant PBMC samples were collected at day 0 and day 28 after the second dose for TCRbeta chain sequencing. Summary of the overall study and its limitations: After two AZD1222 doses, both the breadth and the depth of spike-specific TCRs were significantly higher than at day 0 and than in MenACWY recipients. Conclusions about previously exposed vaccinees are limited because only five or six AZD1222 recipients were SARS-CoV-2 seropositive at baseline. Reportedly, almost half of the unique spike-specific TCRs recognized epitopes lying outside the regions that are mutated in the B.1.351 and B.1.1.7 variants. In the small 56-69-year group, the increase in depth fell short of significance, most likely because of low power. CD4 TCRs associated with the vaccine covered the entire spike protein, and the dominant responses were in regions 160-218 and 743-854. No day 14 peak-response samples were available, so repertoires were characterized only after the peak T cell response. Participants were mostly white British and included more females than males, and it was suggested by the authors that clonal diversity may have been underestimated.

This TCR came from an adult in good health. The chain couples TRBV2 to TRBJ1-5; a tentative D match to TRBD1 spans 5 bases. The source was peripheral blood, collected on day 0 of AZD1222 vaccination. The CDR3 here reads CASSGGQPQHF. The nucleotide sequence is given as TGTGCCAGCAGTGGGGGCCAGCCCCAGCATTTT. The CDR3 plus the reference TRBV2 and TRBJ1-5 genes for the other parts give the full variable domain: EPEVTQTPSHQVTQMGQEVILRCVPISNHLYFYWYRQILGQKVEFLVSFYNNEISEKSEIFDDQFSVERPDGSNFTLKIRSTKLEDSAMYFCASSGGQPQHFGDGTRLSIL.